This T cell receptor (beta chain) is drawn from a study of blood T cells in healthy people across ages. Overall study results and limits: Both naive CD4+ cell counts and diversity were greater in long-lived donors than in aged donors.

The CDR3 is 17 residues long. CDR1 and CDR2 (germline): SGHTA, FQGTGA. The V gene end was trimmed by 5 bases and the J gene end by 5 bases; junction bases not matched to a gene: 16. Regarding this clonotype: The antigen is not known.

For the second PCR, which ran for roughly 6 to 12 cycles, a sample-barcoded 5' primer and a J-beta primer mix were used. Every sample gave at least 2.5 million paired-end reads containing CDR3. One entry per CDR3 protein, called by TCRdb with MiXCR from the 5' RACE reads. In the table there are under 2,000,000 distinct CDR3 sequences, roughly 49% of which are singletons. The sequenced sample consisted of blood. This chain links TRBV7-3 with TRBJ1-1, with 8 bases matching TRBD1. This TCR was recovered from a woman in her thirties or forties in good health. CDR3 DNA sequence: TGTGCCAGCAGCCGATCCGGGACAGGCTTTAAAGAGACTGAAGCTTTCTTT. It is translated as CASSRSGTGFKETEAFF.